This T cell receptor (beta chain) was identified in a study of human T cells and chemical hapten exposure. Whole-study context: Variability of per-sample TCR yields stemmed mainly from small differences in pooled library volume.

The library tagged individual cDNA molecules with unique molecular identifiers. TCRdb itself ran the RACE reads through MiXCR, one entry per CDR3 protein. The table has around 380,000 distinct CDR3 sequences, over 5% seen once; the top ten hold about 8.7%. Time point denoted: pre-sensitization, week 0. Noted treatment: therapeutic diphenylcyclopropenone sensitization with weekly scalp DPC. About this clonotype: As yet, its antigen is unknown.

Whole-study findings and limits: The number of TCRs above 1 in 1000 frequency did not change after DPC sensitization.

Germline loops: CDR1 KGHSY, CDR2 FQNENV. V lost 0 bases and J 4 bases, leaving 9 bases between the germline ends. The CDR3 length is 14 residues. The clonotype comes from a woman under 30 with alopecia areata. Some clones in this sample may be carry-over from other donors' samples. The J gene is TRBJ1-2, the V gene TRBV16, with D possibly matching TRBD1 (5 bases). The material sequenced was whole blood, taken in connection with sensitization to the hapten diphenylcyclopropenone (DPC). CDR3 in amino acids: CASSQSGGSYGYTF. The CDR3 coding sequence is TGTGCCAGCAGCCAATCGGGGGGGAGCTATGGCTACACCTTC.